This TCR beta chain was captured in a study of identical twins. Study-wide points: Out-of-frame alpha sequences that twins shared showed excess low generation probability.

Details on this clonotype: Its cognate antigen is unknown.

TCRdb reprocessed the 5' RACE reads via MiXCR and lists one record per CDR3 protein. The sample lists approximately 410,000 distinct CDR3 sequences, roughly 18% occurring once. The CDR3 length is 17 residues. V was shortened by 3 bases and J by 3 bases, with 17 bases between the two germline ends. CDR1 and CDR2 from the germline V gene are SGHTA and FQGNSA. This rearrangement joins TRBV7-2 to TRBJ2-2; the D gene is possibly TRBD1 (6 bases). Source material: naive T cells sorted from blood. The sequence came from a middle-aged man in good health. The chain's CDR3 is CASSFEQGAFHTGELFF. Here the CDR3 DNA reads TGTGCCAGCAGCTTCGAACAGGGTGCCTTCCACACCGGGGAGCTGTTTTTT. Filled out from reference TRBV7-2 and TRBJ2-2, the complete variable domain reads GAGVSQSPSNKVTEKGKDVELRCDPISGHTALYWYRQSLGQGLEFLIYFQGNSAPDKSGLPSDRFSAERTGGSVSTLTIQRTQQEDSAVYLCASSFEQGAFHTGELFFGEGSRLTVL.